This TCR beta chain was obtained from a study of identical twins. Carrying unique molecular identifiers, the cDNA also gained a universal primer site through template switching. TCRdb reprocessed the 5' RACE reads via MiXCR and lists one record per CDR3 protein. The sample records 210,000 or so distinct CDR3 sequences, approximately 8.3% being singletons. The study, taken as a whole, reports: Out-of-frame beta sequences exhibited a weaker degree of excess twin sharing. The abundant beta clonotypes from cord blood had fewer insertions, and memory repertoires had none of this.

This clonotype was counted ten times or more. The antigen remains unidentified. V was pared by 1 base and J by 4 bases, with 2 bases of the junction left unmatched. Looked up from germline, CDR1 is LNHNV and CDR2 is YYDKDF (reference sequence). This CDR3 has 14 amino acids. The same sample was also studied in work on yellow fever vaccine responses in identical twins. Per that study: Reported findings indicate that twins' vaccine T cell responses seemed partially convergent, partially personalized.

The genes are TRBV15 and TRBJ1-1; the match to TRBD1 covers 8 bases. Sequenced sample: memory (CD45RO+) T cells sorted from blood. This clonotype was sampled from a woman aged 18-29 years in good health. The CDR3: CATSRAGGSTEAFF. The CDR3 nucleotides are TGTGCCACCAGCAGAGCAGGGGGCTCCACTGAAGCTTTCTTT.